A single sample gave rise to the 10 T cell receptor beta chains below, sequenced in a study of shared clonotypes between healthy human individuals. CD45RO-negative, CCR7-positively selected cells formed the naive CD8 fraction, excluding terminally differentiated effector memory CD45RA+ cells. Generated by immunoSEQ multiplex PCR, the TCRdb table keeps only in-frame clones and is missing some. This table holds 800,000 to 950,000 clones, 90% to 97% found once. The sample was naive CD8+ T cells sorted from blood. All receptors come from a man younger than 40 in good health.

This chain joins TRBV13 and TRBJ2-1, with TRBD1 matching 10 bases. The CDR3 loop spans 17 amino acids. Germline values: CDR1 PRHDT, CDR2 FYEKMQ (reference sequence). The V segment lost 1 base and the J segment 5 bases; nucleotides outside the gene matches: 8. CDR3 loop: CASSLALTGGAHNEQFF. CDR3 nucleotides: TGTGCCAGCAGCTTAGCCTTGACAGGGGGCGCGCACAATGAGCAGTTCTTC.

The chain carries TRBV4-1 and TRBJ2-7; TRBD2 aligns across 12 bases. V gave up 4 bases and J gave up 0 bases; unmatched junction bases: 4. The CDR3 is made up of 16 amino acids. The germline V gene encodes CDR1 MGHRA and CDR2 YSYEKL. The CDR3 sequence: CASSRGTSGRSYEQYF. In DNA, the CDR3 is TGCGCCAGCAGCCGGGGGACTAGCGGGCGCTCCTACGAGCAGTACTTC.

This sequence joins TRBV28 and TRBJ1-1; the D is unclear. V gave up 9 bases and J gave up 1 base, with 15 bases separating them. Germline-derived CDR1 and CDR2 are MDHEN and SYDVKM. This CDR3 has 14 residues. The CDR3 protein is CASTELDTNTEAFF. Here the CDR3 DNA reads TGTGCCAGTACCGAACTTGACACGAACACTGAAGCTTTCTTT.

This sequence joins TRBV7-6 and TRBJ2-1; D possibly corresponds to TRBD1 (6 bases). In germline, CDR1 is SGHVS, CDR2 FNYEAQ. This CDR3 spans 16 amino acids. Trimming shortened V by 1 base and J by 2 bases, and 12 bases separated the two germline ends. CDR3 DNA sequence: TGTGCCAGCAGCTTAGGTGGAGCAGGGGCCTACAATGAGCAGTTCTTC. It specifies CASSLGGAGAYNEQFF. The entire variable domain, with the rest obtained from reference TRBV7-6 and TRBJ2-1, is as follows: GAGVSQSPRYKVTKRGQDVALRCDPISGHVSLYWYRQALGQGPEFLTYFNYEAQQDKSGLPNDRFSAERPEGSISTLTIQRTEQRDSAMYRCASSLGGAGAYNEQFFGPGTRLTVL.

CDR3: CASSQRGARAPTDTQYF. As DNA, the CDR3 is TGTGCCAGCAGTCAAAGGGGGGCTCGTGCACCCACAGATACGCAGTATTTT. The chain couples TRBV27 to TRBJ2-3; D could derive from TRBD1 or TRBD2 (6 bases each). Trimming pared 5 bases from V and 2 bases from J, leaving 20 bases between. In germline, CDR1 is MNHEY, CDR2 SMNVEV (reference sequence). The length of the CDR3 is 17 residues.

The gene calls are TRBV21-1 and TRBJ2-1; the DNA was not compared with TRBD2, the D call given in the table. TRBV21-1 is shown as a pseudogene. This CDR3 comprises 15 residues. The chain's CDR3 is CASSSTVRGINEQFF. The CDR3 DNA reads TGTGCCAGCAGCTCAACCGTCCGGGGTATCAATGAGCAGTTCTTC.

V gene TRBV4-1 combines with J gene TRBJ1-5; 7 bases map to TRBD1. Losses at the gene ends were 1 base for V and 2 bases for J; bases not matched to a gene: 2. CDR3 size: 15 residues. Germline loops: CDR1 MGHRA, CDR2 YSYEKL. The CDR3 DNA sequence: TGCGCCAGCAGCCAAGGGACAGGCGGCAATCAGCCCCAGCATTTT. As protein: CASSQGTGGNQPQHF.

The chain carries TRBV29-1 and TRBJ1-2; D remains ambiguous. This CDR3 contains 14 residues. V lost 2 bases, J lost 3 bases, and 13 bases lay in between. Germline CDR1 reads SQVTM; CDR2 reads ANQGSEA. The CDR3 bases are TGCAGCGTTGAAAAGGTTGGCAGGCACTATGGCTACACCTTC. Its protein is CSVEKVGRHYGYTF.

The chain couples TRBV7-2 to TRBJ1-1; D remains unclear. Trimming left V 1 base short and J 7 bases short, with 10 bases between. The CDR3 loop spans 13 amino acids. Germline lookup yields CDR1 SGHTA and CDR2 FQGNSA. The DNA of the CDR3 is TGTGCCAGCAGCTTAGGTTTACAGCTTGAAGCTTTCTTT. Its translation is CASSLGLQLEAFF.

The rearrangement joins TRBV27 to TRBJ2-3; D unclear. The CDR3 covers 13 residues. V lost 2 bases to trimming and J lost 6 bases, with 9 bases between them. Germline V CDR1 and CDR2: MNHEY, SMNVEV (reference sequence). CDR3 nucleotides: TGTGCCAGCAGTTTAAGGTTTGAGGATACGCAGTATTTT. This encodes CASSLRFEDTQYF.